Presented here are 32 T cell receptor beta chains from one specimen sequenced in a study of T cell repertoires in cytomegalovirus infection. Which antigens these TCRs recognize remains unknown. TCRdb reprocessed the reads with MiXCR, giving one entry per CDR3 protein. The sample consists of about 340,000 distinct CDR3 sequences, 25% to 35% of them appearing once. The starting material was cultured PBMCs, obtained from culture after CMV antigen stimulation. Receptors were obtained from a human donor in good health (CMV status not recorded). Some clones in this sample may be carry-over from other donors' samples.

V gene TRBV29-1 combines with J gene TRBJ1-2; D ambiguous. Germline loops: CDR1 SQVTM, CDR2 ANQGSEA. The CDR3 is made up of 11 amino acids. With 7 bases removed from V and 6 bases from J, the gap between germline ends came to 12 bases. As DNA, the CDR3 is TGCAGCGGCCTGTCTGGGGATGGCTACACCTTC. Residues: CSGLSGDGYTF.

The table lists this clonotype with a few counts. This rearrangement joins TRBV11-1 to TRBJ2-7; 8 bases are a match to TRBD2. This CDR3 comprises 15 residues. The germline V gene has CDR1 SGHAT and CDR2 FQDESV (reference sequence). Trimming cost V 5 bases and J 4 bases; bases outside gene matches: 10. CDR3 in DNA: TGTGCCAGCAGCCGAACCGACGGGAGGGCATACGAGCAGTACTTC. Its translation: CASSRTDGRAYEQYF. Drawing the rest from reference TRBV11-1 and TRBJ2-7, the complete variable domain is EAEVAQSPRYKITEKSQAVAFWCDPISGHATLYWYRQILGQGPELLVQFQDESVVDDSQLPKDRFSAERLKGVDSTLKIQPAELGDSAMYLCASSRTDGRAYEQYFGPGTRLTVT.

This clonotype was detected only a few times. J is TRBJ1-2 and V is TRBV6-1; D possibly corresponds to TRBD1 (6 bases). The CDR3 consists of 14 residues. Trimming removed 2 bases from V and 2 bases from J, with 9 bases in between. The V gene's germline CDR1 is MNHNS and CDR2 SASEGT. The CDR3 nucleotides are TGTGCCAGCAGTGAAATGGACAGCAACTATGGCTACACCTTC. This gives the protein CASSEMDSNYGYTF.

The chain carries TRBV27 and TRBJ1-3; D uncertain. This CDR3 spans 17 amino acids. With 2 bases removed from V and 0 bases from J, the gap between germline ends came to 14 bases. The V gene's germline CDR1 is MNHEY and CDR2 SMNVEV (reference sequence). The CDR3 DNA follows: TGTGCCAGCAGTTTAACCCCGGGCGGGTACTCTGGAAACACCATATATTTT. Translated: CASSLTPGGYSGNTIYF.

This clonotype was picked up a small number of times. This sequence joins TRBV11-3 and TRBJ1-1, with D tentatively TRBD1 (5 bases). This CDR3 is 12 amino acids long. The V gene's germline CDR1 is SGHNT and CDR2 YENEEA. V was cut by 0 bases and J by 10 bases, with 9 bases left in between. The CDR3 DNA sequence: TGTGCCAGCAGCTTAGATCAAGGGGCAGCTTTCTTT. It yields the protein CASSLDQGAAFF.

The chain employs TRBV6-6 and TRBJ2-2; D is unclear. Germline-derived CDR1 and CDR2 are MNHNY and SVGAGI (reference sequence). Trimming pared 4 bases from V and 1 base from J, leaving 7 bases between. This CDR3 comprises 14 residues. The CDR3 DNA reads TGTGCCAGCAGTTTGTTGGAGAACACCGGGGAGCTGTTTTTT. It translates to CASSLLENTGELFF.

This clonotype occurred many times. V and J are TRBV7-3 and TRBJ1-1, with a tentative D call TRBD1 (6 bases). V lost 6 bases and J lost 5, with 13 bases in between. Germline loops: CDR1 SGHTA, CDR2 FQGTGA. This CDR3 contains 13 residues. This chain's CDR3 is CASSLSQGTEAFF. The CDR3 coding sequence is TGTGCCAGCAGTCTTAGCCAGGGGACTGAAGCTTTCTTT. Based on the CDR3 plus reference TRBV7-3 and TRBJ1-1, the full variable domain is GAGVSQTPSNKVTEKGKYVELRCDPISGHTALYWYRQSLGQGPEFLIYFQGTGAADDSGLPNDRFFAVRPEGSVSTLKIQRTERGDSAVYLCASSLSQGTEAFFGQGTRLTVV.

The V and J genes are TRBV19 and TRBJ2-7; 8 bases match TRBD1. CDR1 LNHDA and CDR2 SQIVND come from the germline V gene (reference sequence). There are 13 residues in the CDR3. The J segment lost 0 bases and the V segment lost 10 bases, leaving 5 bases of the junction unmatched. The CDR3 sequence is CATRTGYSYEQYF. CDR3 sequence (DNA): TGTGCCACCAGGACAGGGTACTCCTACGAGCAGTACTTC.

The chain joins TRBV4-3 to TRBJ1-2; D gene unclear. The CDR3 extends over 15 amino acids. V lost 5 bases, J lost 5 bases, and 18 bases lay in between. In germline, CDR1 is LGHNA, CDR2 YSLEER. This CDR3 reads CASSLKTGRQYGYTF. The CDR3 DNA reads as TGCGCCAGCAGCTTAAAGACGGGCAGGCAATATGGCTACACCTTC.

J is TRBJ2-7 and V is TRBV6-5, with 7 bases matching TRBD2. Per germline, CDR1 MNHEY and CDR2 SVGAGI. The CDR3 extends over 13 amino acids. The junction had 4 bases not matched to a gene; V was cut back by 5 bases and J by 3 bases. In DNA form, the CDR3 reads TGTGCCAGCAGTCCGGGACTAAACTACGAGCAGTACTTC. Its translation: CASSPGLNYEQYF.

This clonotype was detected only a few times. The chain couples TRBV12-3 or TRBV12-4 to TRBJ2-7; D may be TRBD1 (6 bases). The V and J ends lost 6 bases and 9 bases respectively, with 21 bases between them. CDR3 length: 14 residues. This chain's CDR3 is CASSTRTVLVSQYF. For the CDR3, the DNA is TGTGCCAGCAGCACCAGGACAGTCCTTGTGTCGCAGTACTTC.

The V call is TRBV20-1, the J call TRBJ2-1, with D perhaps TRBD2 (7 bases). The CDR3 spans 15 residues. V was shortened by 6 bases and J by 3 bases, with 18 bases between the two germline ends. From germline, CDR1 is DFQATT and CDR2 SNEGSKA (reference sequence). This CDR3 reads CSAPWGGFFYNEQFF. Written as DNA, the CDR3 is TGCAGTGCCCCCTGGGGGGGCTTTTTCTACAATGAGCAGTTCTTC.

As concerns this clonotype: The junction does not match germline at one end; this may be a read error. The chain has TRBV29-1 and TRBJ2-1; D tentatively reads TRBD1 or TRBD2 (5 bases each). The CDR3 is 14 amino acids. The V gene's germline CDR1 is SQVTM and CDR2 ANQGSEA. The CDR3 spells CSVKDRGNYNEQFF. The CDR3 nucleotides are TGCAGCGTTAAAGACAGAGGGAACTACAATGAGCAGTTCTTC.

This clonotype has just a few counts. The chain joins TRBV28 to TRBJ1-3; D gene ambiguous. The germline V and J ends were trimmed by 3 bases and 0 bases, with 12 bases remaining between them. The CDR3 totals 16 residues. Germline assignment: CDR1 MDHEN and CDR2 SYDVKM. The CDR3 sequence is CASSFSIGLSGNTIYF. The CDR3 nucleotides are TGTGCCAGCAGTTTTTCAATCGGCCTCTCTGGAAACACCATATATTTT.

The sample holds a few counts of this clonotype. The chain carries TRBV6-1 and TRBJ1-2, with D perhaps matching TRBD1 (6 bases). Germline V gives CDR1 MNHNS, CDR2 SASEGT. This CDR3 is built from 19 residues. Between the trimmed V and J ends, which lost 7 bases and 2 bases, there was a span of 29 bases. CDR3 in amino acids: CASKLTDESTGSPNYGYTF. CDR3 sequence (DNA): TGTGCCAGCAAATTGACCGACGAGTCTACAGGGTCACCCAACTATGGCTACACCTTC.

The chain has TRBV6-6 and TRBJ1-4; D is possibly TRBD1 (6 bases). The length of the CDR3 is 14 residues. Germline CDR1 MNHNY, CDR2 SVGAGI (reference sequence). Trimming stripped 2 bases from V and 5 bases from J, with 9 bases between. CDR3 residues: CASSYGGKNEKLFF. The DNA for the CDR3 is TGTGCCAGCAGTTACGGGGGCAAGAATGAAAAACTGTTTTTT.

This clonotype was seen repeatedly, ten times or more. The chain is built from TRBV7-8 and TRBJ1-2, with D uncertain. CDR1 is SGHVS and CDR2 is FQNEAQ in the germline V gene. The CDR3 sequence is 15 residues long. The V end was cut by 4 bases, the J end by 2 bases, with 14 bases between. The CDR3 region has the DNA TGTGCCAGCAGCTCCACAAGGGTGGCCAACTATGGCTACACCTTC. It codes for CASSSTRVANYGYTF.

This clonotype occurred a few times. This rearrangement joins TRBV7-9 to TRBJ1-1, with 8 bases lining up with TRBD1. Trimming at V came to 4 bases and at J to 6 bases, leaving 7 bases not matched to a gene. The CDR3 extends over 14 amino acids. Germline CDR1 SEHNR, CDR2 FQNEAQ (reference sequence). The CDR3 coding sequence is TGTGCCAGCAGCTCCCAGGGGGCCTGGGCTGAAGCTTTCTTT. Its translation: CASSSQGAWAEAFF.

This clonotype was detected only a few times. The CDR3 protein is CASSFRDRGNSPLHF. CDR3 sequence (DNA): TGTGCCAGCAGTTTCCGGGACAGGGGGAATTCACCCCTCCACTTT. The chain employs TRBV12-3 or TRBV12-4 and TRBJ1-6, with 11 positions matching TRBD1. The CDR3 extends over 15 amino acids. Trimming took 3 bases from V and 7 from J; bases not matched to a gene: 2.

This clonotype came up many times. The chain joins TRBV7-8 to TRBJ2-5; 8 bases are a match to TRBD1. From germline, CDR1 is SGHVS and CDR2 FQNEAQ. The CDR3 contains 15 residues. V lost 3 bases, J lost 1 base, and 4 bases stayed unmatched. The CDR3, as DNA: TGTGCCAGCAGCTTTACCCAGGGGGCCCAAGAGACCCAGTACTTC. Residues: CASSFTQGAQETQYF.

The sample holds a few counts of this clonotype. The chain recombines TRBV29-1 with TRBJ2-6, with 10 bases matching TRBD1. The CDR3 is made up of 16 amino acids. The V gene's germline CDR1 is SQVTM and CDR2 ANQGSEA. Losses at the gene ends were 2 bases for V and 0 bases for J; bases not matched to a gene: 1. As DNA, the CDR3 is TGCAGCGTTGAAAGGGACAGGGGCTCTGGGGCCAACGTCCTGACTTTC. It specifies CSVERDRGSGANVLTF.

This clonotype was seen more than once but under ten times. The chain has TRBV7-2 and TRBJ2-3; D may be TRBD1 (6 bases). The CDR3 is 15 amino acids. The ends were cut back, 2 bases at V and 4 bases at J, with 13 bases in the middle. Germline CDR1 reads SGHTA; CDR2 reads FQGNSA. The CDR3 DNA reads as TGTGCCAGCAGCTTACCAGGGGTTGGCTCAGATACGCAGTATTTT. This encodes CASSLPGVGSDTQYF.

The rearrangement joins TRBV6-6 to TRBJ2-3; 10 nucleotides agree with TRBD2. This CDR3 has 16 amino acids. The V and J ends lost 1 base and 1 base, in that order; junction bases with no gene match: 2. The germline V gene encodes CDR1 MNHNY and CDR2 SVGAGI (reference sequence). The DNA for the CDR3 is TGTGCCAGCAGTTACTACGGACTAGCGGGCACAGATACGCAGTATTTT. It encodes CASSYYGLAGTDTQYF.

This clonotype occurred once. J is TRBJ2-3 and V is TRBV10-2, with D possibly TRBD2 on 6 matching bases. Trimming left V 7 bases short and J 4 bases short, with 15 bases between. CDR1 is WSHSY, CDR2 SAAADI, per germline. CDR3 length equals 14 residues. The CDR3 DNA reads TGCGCCAGCATTAAAGTTGGAGGGCCAGATACGCAGTATTTT. Its translation is CASIKVGGPDTQYF.

This clonotype was observed many times. The genes are TRBV7-2 and TRBJ2-3; 9 positions agree with TRBD2. The CDR3 totals 14 residues. Germline V gene data show CDR1 as SGHTA and CDR2 as FQGNSA. The ends lost 5 bases at V and 6 bases at J; junction bases unmatched: 6. The CDR3 sequence is CASSGRGGDDTQYF. CDR3 sequence (DNA): TGTGCCAGCAGCGGGCGGGGGGGCGACGATACGCAGTATTTT.

The chain carries TRBV6-6 and TRBJ2-1, with TRBD2 matching over 15 bases. CDR1 is MNHNY, CDR2 SVGAGI, per germline (reference sequence). V shed 8 bases and J 9 bases; nucleotides not matched to a gene: 8. This CDR3 has 15 amino acids. CDR3 in amino acids: CASLRTSGRGVEQFF. The CDR3 nucleotides are TGTGCCAGCCTCCGGACTAGCGGGAGGGGTGTTGAGCAGTTCTTC.

This clonotype came up once. The chain is built from TRBV15 and TRBJ2-5; weak D call: TRBD1 (6 bases). Germline V CDR1 and CDR2: LNHNV, YYDKDF (reference sequence). CDR3 length: 15 amino acids. V dropped 5 bases and J dropped 1 base, with 14 bases sitting between them. CDR3 region: CATSPFQGPQETQYF. The DNA of the CDR3 is TGTGCCACCAGCCCTTTCCAGGGGCCCCAAGAGACCCAGTACTTC. The entire variable domain, with the rest obtained from reference TRBV15 and TRBJ2-5, is as follows: DAMVIQNPRYQVTQFGKPVTLSCSQTLNHNVMYWYQQKSSQAPKLLFHYYDKDFNNEADTPDNFQSRRPNTSFCFLDIRSPGLGDTAMYLCATSPFQGPQETQYFGPGTRLLVL.

The chain joins TRBV23-1 to TRBJ2-3; D ambiguous. TRBV23-1 is designated an ORF whose function remains uncertain. This CDR3 contains 16 residues. Trimming removed 0 bases from V and 9 bases from J, with 19 bases in between. CDR3 nucleotides: TGCGCCAGCAGTCAATCGTTGTCGAACCCCCGCGCAACGCAGTATTTT. Protein product: CASSQSLSNPRATQYF.

V and J are TRBV7-2 and TRBJ2-5, with unresolved D. The CDR3 has 13 residues. The germline V gene encodes CDR1 SGHTA and CDR2 FQGNSA. V gave up 6 bases and J gave up 5 bases, with 13 bases separating them. Here the CDR3 DNA reads TGTGCCAGCAGGTCACGGACGACCGAGACCCAGTACTTC. Translating gives CASRSRTTETQYF.

There are many counts of this clonotype. J is TRBJ1-1 and V is TRBV7-8; D remains ambiguous. The CDR3 totals 13 residues. V was trimmed by 5 bases and J by 5 bases, leaving 12 bases between them. Germline lookup yields CDR1 SGHVS and CDR2 FQNEAQ. CDR3 nucleotides: TGTGCCAGCAGCACCTACATGGATACTGAAGCTTTCTTT. Amino acid sequence: CASSTYMDTEAFF.

This chain links TRBV28 with TRBJ1-4; weak D call: TRBD1 (6 bases). V was pared by 6 bases and J by 8 bases, with 19 bases between. This CDR3 contains 15 residues. CDR1 is MDHEN and CDR2 is SYDVKM in the germline V gene. The CDR3 nucleotides are TGTGCCAGCAGCTCGATCGGGGGGGCAGAGGAAAAACTGTTTTTT. It encodes CASSSIGGAEEKLFF.

This clonotype was counted only a few times. The chain carries TRBV6-1 and TRBJ2-1; D is unclear. The CDR3 extends over 14 amino acids. CDR1 and CDR2 (germline): MNHNS, SASEGT. V gave up 5 bases and J gave up 2 bases, with 10 bases separating them. CDR3 protein: CASSRPGAYNEQFF. The DNA of the CDR3 is TGTGCCAGCAGTCGCCCTGGGGCCTACAATGAGCAGTTCTTC.